The 10 T cell receptor beta chains reported below all come from one sample, sequenced in a study of PD-1 blockade in classical Hodgkin lymphoma. TCRdb's copy holds only in-frame clones and misses some; the assay was immunoSEQ multiplex PCR. The sample holds 30,000 to 35,000 clones, under 90% seen once. Time point here: cycle 4 day 1 (C4D1), after less than 7 weeks of nivolumab. Every patient had relapsed following autologous stem cell transplantation, and cohorts differed in brentuximab vedotin exposure. With magnetic negative selection, CD4+ T cells were purified from PBMCs that had been thawed. Sequences were derived from CD4+ T cells from blood, sampled before the fourth cycle of nivolumab. The receptors were gathered from a human donor with classical Hodgkin lymphoma.

This chain uses TRBV5-1 with TRBJ2-7; D unresolved. Germline V lookup: CDR1 SGHRS, CDR2 YFSETQ. The length of the CDR3 is 14 residues. Trimming left V 0 bases short and J 2 bases short, with 9 bases between. The CDR3 here is CASSLGQKPYEQYF. For the CDR3, the DNA is TGCGCCAGCAGCTTGGGTCAGAAACCCTACGAGCAGTACTTC.

The V gene is TRBV18, the J gene TRBJ2-7; no clear D gene. Germline V CDR1 and CDR2: KGHSH, LQKENI. V lost 6 bases and J lost 3, with 15 bases in between. This CDR3 region has 14 residues. The CDR3: CASSTSRVDYEQYF. For the CDR3, the DNA is TGTGCCAGCTCCACCAGTAGGGTTGACTACGAGCAGTACTTC.

The chain joins TRBV21-1 to TRBJ2-7; TRBD2 was called by the table and not checked on the DNA. TRBV21-1 is a known pseudogene. This CDR3 has 12 residues. The CDR3 DNA sequence: TGTGCCACCCCGCGGGCCAGCTACGAGCAGTACTTC. The encoded protein is CATPRASYEQYF.

This clone appeared once. V and J are TRBV6-5 and TRBJ1-1; possibly TRBD1 for D (5 bases). Trimming shortened V by 9 bases and J by 6 bases, and 20 bases separated the two germline ends. This CDR3 comprises 14 residues. Per germline, CDR1 MNHEY and CDR2 SVGAGI. CDR3 region: CASSLGVLGPEAFF. The CDR3, as DNA: TGTGCCAGTTCCTTGGGAGTTTTGGGGCCTGAAGCTTTCTTT.

The CDR3 DNA reads as TGTGCCAGCAGCTTAGAGTATCAGGCTTCTGGAAACACCATATATTTT. Its translation: CASSLEYQASGNTIYF. The rearrangement links TRBV7-2 to TRBJ1-3, with unresolved D. Germline V gives CDR1 SGHTA, CDR2 FQGNSA. V was trimmed by 1 base and J by 1 base, leaving 11 bases between them. The CDR3 consists of 16 residues.

V gene TRBV14 combines with J gene TRBJ1-1; D is perhaps TRBD1 (5 bases). V gave up 8 bases and J gave up 4 bases, with 14 bases separating them. Germline CDR1 SGHDN, CDR2 FVKESK. The CDR3 contains 13 residues. The CDR3 loop is CASAREFLTEAFF. The DNA for the CDR3 is TGTGCCAGCGCCAGGGAGTTCCTCACTGAAGCTTTCTTT.

This sequence joins TRBV7-2 and TRBJ2-3; D not certain. V lost 1 base and J 2 bases, leaving 7 bases between the germline ends. This CDR3 is 14 amino acids long. Germline CDR1 SGHTA, CDR2 FQGNSA. The CDR3 DNA follows: TGTGCCAGCAGCTTAGGGACCACCACAGATACGCAGTATTTT. The encoded protein is CASSLGTTTDTQYF.

The rearrangement joins TRBV5-1 to TRBJ1-3; 7 bases map to TRBD1. V lost 0 bases to trimming and J lost 0 bases; unmatched junction nucleotides: 9. The germline gives CDR1 SGHRS, CDR2 YFSETQ. This CDR3 contains 18 residues. For the CDR3, the DNA is TGCGCCAGCAGCTTGGGGCTGGGACAGTCCTCCTCTGGAAACACCATATATTTT. This codes for CASSLGLGQSSSGNTIYF.

V usage is TRBV6-7 and J usage is TRBJ2-2, with 8 bases that match TRBD1. TRBV6-7 is labeled an ORF, and its function is uncertain. V lost 6 bases to trimming and J lost 6 bases; unmatched junction nucleotides: 6. The CDR3 has 14 residues. This chain's CDR3 is CASSNDRGPGELFF. The CDR3, as DNA: TGTGCCAGCAGCAACGACAGGGGACCCGGGGAGCTGTTTTTT.

V is TRBV5-4 and J is TRBJ1-3; D is unclear. Trimming cost V 4 bases and J 5 bases, with 19 bases left between them. The CDR3 contains 16 residues. In germline, CDR1 is SGHNT, CDR2 YYREEE (reference sequence). CDR3 bases: TGTGCCAGCAGCCCATCGAACAGAGCGCAACGAAACACCATATATTTT. Translating it yields CASSPSNRAQRNTIYF.